This TCR beta chain was found in a study of low-dose radiotherapy and immunotherapy resistance in tumors. At the level of the study: The fractionation for Cohort 1 was 0.5 Gy per fraction every 2 weeks, totaling 6.5 Gy. A dose of 1 Gy per fraction every two weeks went to Cohort 2, totaling 13 Gy over 26 weeks.

TRAV- and TRBV-specific primers, spanning alpha and beta chains, primed first-strand cDNA. Amplification, which lasted approximately 19 PCR cycles, used a constant-region primer and V-primer adapter to amplify TCRs. TCRdb analysed the reads with MiXCR anew, one entry per CDR3 protein. Among fewer than 50,000 distinct CDR3 sequences listed, less than 30% were seen once. Time point noted: after trial treatment. Treatment here: LDRT plus nivolumab, ipilimumab, low-dose cyclophosphamide and aspirin (RACIN trial). CDR3 length: 15 amino acids. V was shortened by 0 bases and J by 1 base, with 12 bases between the two germline ends. The V gene's germline CDR1 is DFQATT and CDR2 SNEGSKA (reference sequence).

Source: PBMCs, taken after low-dose radiotherapy plus immunotherapy. This chain joins TRBV20-1 and TRBJ1-1; possible D gene TRBD1, 5 bases. This sequence was found in a male donor with prostate cancer. CDR3 bases: TGCAGTGCTAGAGATCGGGGAAGGGGGAACACTGAAGCTTTCTTT. Protein: CSARDRGRGNTEAFF.